This T cell receptor beta chain was identified during a study of blood T cells in healthy people across ages (dated by TCRdb to between 2014 and 2017). With regard to the full study: In model experiments, template switching captured about one uniquely barcoded TCR beta cDNA molecule for every two T cells. Using deep sequencing normalized with unique cDNA molecular identifiers, the study measured how TCR beta repertoire diversity changes with age. Four age groups were formed from the donors: young (average around 15 years), middle-aged (approximately 42), aged (about 62) and long-lived (less than 85). To avoid experimental bias, donors of different ages were distributed randomly across sequencing lanes. Two additional independent replicas of 1 million unique cDNA reads from the same blood draw were analyzed for two donors (one aged 18 to 30 and one aged 80 or older). The paper's findings and limits, for the study overall: Donor CMV infection status was unknown, potentially confounding age-related changes in expanded clonotypes. Estimates of total diversity based on one million sequenced T cells were considered lower bounds and underestimates. The percentage of naive T cells measured by flow cytometry correlated strongly with observed TCR beta diversity. Bulk unsorted PBMC profiling prevented conclusive comparison of naive and antigen-experienced compartments. As age increased, observed TCR beta diversity per million T cells dropped in a roughly linear way, and a significant reduction was already evident by age roughly 36. The long-lived group showed more naive CD4+ T cells, fewer expanded clones and increased TCR diversity than the aged group, suggesting age selection.

Notes on this clonotype: Its antigen has not been determined. No clone much larger than this one lies a single base away; base qualities are absent.

Systemically healthy Caucasian individuals from Russia, some 38 in total and aged roughly 6 to 95 years, were included as donors. Each donor gave ten milliliters of peripheral blood, drawn into EDTA-treated Vacutainer tubes. Ficoll-Paque density-gradient centrifugation was used to isolate PBMCs, with at least 6.5 million per sample. Trizol reagent was used to extract total RNA from PBMCs, with at least 6 micrograms per sample. Naive CD45RAhigh/CD27high T cell percentages were measured by flow cytometry on a PBMC aliquot from every donor. Taken from the germline V gene (reference sequence), the CDR1 and CDR2 loops are LGHDT and YNNKEL. From the cysteine through the phenylalanine, the CDR3 covers 15 amino acids. The read is trimmed to its CDR3 DNA, 45 bases read in frame from base 1. Relative to germline, V is 1 base shorter and J is 9 bases shorter, with 16 bases between their ends. The library was made by 5' RACE. The reads were generated on an Illumina HiSeq 2500. The second PCR ran for about 7 to 11 cycles and used a J-beta primer mix along with a sample-barcoded 5' primer. Each TCR beta cDNA molecule received a unique molecular identifier from a template-switch 5' adaptor carrying 12 random nucleotides. Each sample yielded at least 2.5 million CDR3-containing paired-end reads. First-strand cDNA synthesis was performed from all RNA using the Mint cDNA synthesis kit, with priming by a TRBC-specific oligonucleotide. Following uracil-DNA glycosylase treatment, all cDNA underwent a first 18-cycle PCR with the universal primers M1SS and BC2_uni_R. The study's processing was this. Each sample was normalized by randomly selecting 1 million high-quality reads, each carrying a distinct molecular identifier. Reads sharing molecular identifiers were discarded rather than binned into consensus sequences. MiTCR, with a Q25 quality threshold and the strictest error-elimination algorithm, was used for CDR3 identification, clonotype clustering and error correction. A nonparametric unseen species model with Euler transformation was used to estimate a lower bound on total TCR beta diversity. TCRdb cleaned the public reads at Q25 with fastp, built clones with MiXCR and kept in-frame beta chains. Duplicate CDR3 protein sequences are folded into a single record with the most common DNA and genes. In this record, the V and J calls reflect TCRdb's handling and not the investigators' own analysis. Counted in this sample were around 900,000 distinct CDR3 sequences; 45% to 60% of them appeared once. Around 21% of the sample is taken by the ten largest.

This TCR derives from a woman aged 55-69 years in good health. Material: blood. This receptor chain uses TRBV3-1 and TRBJ2-4; tentative D gene TRBD2, with 5 bases matching. The DNA sequence reads TGTGCCAGCAGCCAAGGTATTGGCGGGCAAAGCATTCAGTACTTC. It codes for CASSQGIGGQSIQYF.